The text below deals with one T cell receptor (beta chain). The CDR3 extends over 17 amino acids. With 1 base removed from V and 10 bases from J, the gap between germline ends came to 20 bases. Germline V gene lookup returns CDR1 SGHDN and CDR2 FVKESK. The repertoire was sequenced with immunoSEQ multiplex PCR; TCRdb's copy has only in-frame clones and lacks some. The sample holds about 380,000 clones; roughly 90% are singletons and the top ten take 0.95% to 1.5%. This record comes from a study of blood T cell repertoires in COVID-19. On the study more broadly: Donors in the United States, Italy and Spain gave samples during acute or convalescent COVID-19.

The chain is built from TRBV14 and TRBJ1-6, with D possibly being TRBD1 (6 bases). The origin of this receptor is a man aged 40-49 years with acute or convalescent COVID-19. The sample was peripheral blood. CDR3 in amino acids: CASSQGRQGPSGSPLHF. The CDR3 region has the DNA TGTGCCAGCAGCCAAGGAAGGCAGGGGCCGTCTGGATCACCCCTCCACTTT.